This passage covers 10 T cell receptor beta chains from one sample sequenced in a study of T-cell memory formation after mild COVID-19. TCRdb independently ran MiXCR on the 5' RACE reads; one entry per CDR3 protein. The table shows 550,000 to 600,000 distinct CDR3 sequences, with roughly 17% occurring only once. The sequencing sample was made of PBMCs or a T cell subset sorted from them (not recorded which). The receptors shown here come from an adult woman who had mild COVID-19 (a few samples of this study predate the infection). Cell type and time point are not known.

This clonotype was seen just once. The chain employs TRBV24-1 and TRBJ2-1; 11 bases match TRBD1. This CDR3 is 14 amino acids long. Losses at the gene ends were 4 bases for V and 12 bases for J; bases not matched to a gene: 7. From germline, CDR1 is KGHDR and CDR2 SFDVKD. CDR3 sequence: CATSDMDRGLRQFF. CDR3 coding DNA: TGTGCCACCAGTGACATGGACAGGGGGCTGCGGCAGTTCTTC.

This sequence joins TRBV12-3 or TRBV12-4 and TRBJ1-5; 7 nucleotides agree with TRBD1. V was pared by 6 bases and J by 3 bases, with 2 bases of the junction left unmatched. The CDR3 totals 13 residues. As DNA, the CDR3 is TGTGCCAGCAGGGGACAGAACAATCAGCCCCAGCATTTT. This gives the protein CASRGQNNQPQHF.

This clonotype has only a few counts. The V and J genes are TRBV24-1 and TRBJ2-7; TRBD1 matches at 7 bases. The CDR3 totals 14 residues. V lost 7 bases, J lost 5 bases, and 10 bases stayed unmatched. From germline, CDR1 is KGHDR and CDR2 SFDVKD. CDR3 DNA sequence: TGTGCCACCAGCGGGAAGGGGGCCCGGGACGAGCAGTACTTC. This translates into CATSGKGARDEQYF.

CDR3 bases: TGCGCCAGCAGCTGGGGGCAGGGCAACAATGAGCAGTTCTTC. Amino acid sequence: CASSWGQGNNEQFF. The chain recombines TRBV5-1 with TRBJ2-5; D is possibly TRBD1 (6 bases). The tail of the sequence fits TRBJ2-1 better, so the J call may be wrong. The CDR3 extends over 14 amino acids. The germline V gene encodes CDR1 SGHRS and CDR2 YFSETQ.

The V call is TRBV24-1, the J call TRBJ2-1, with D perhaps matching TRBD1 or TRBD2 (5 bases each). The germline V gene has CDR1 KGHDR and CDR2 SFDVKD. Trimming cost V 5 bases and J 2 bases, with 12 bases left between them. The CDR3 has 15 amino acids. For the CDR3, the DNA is TGTGCCACCAGTGTGGGGGACGGCACCTACAATGAGCAGTTCTTC. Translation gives CATSVGDGTYNEQFF.

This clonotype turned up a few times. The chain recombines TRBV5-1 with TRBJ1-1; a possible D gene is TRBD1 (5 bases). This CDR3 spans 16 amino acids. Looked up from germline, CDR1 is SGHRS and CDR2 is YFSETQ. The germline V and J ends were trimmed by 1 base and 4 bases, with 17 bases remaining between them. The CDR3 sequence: CASSLTTGGHFTEAFF. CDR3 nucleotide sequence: TGCGCCAGCAGCTTGACTACAGGAGGGCATTTCACTGAAGCTTTCTTT.

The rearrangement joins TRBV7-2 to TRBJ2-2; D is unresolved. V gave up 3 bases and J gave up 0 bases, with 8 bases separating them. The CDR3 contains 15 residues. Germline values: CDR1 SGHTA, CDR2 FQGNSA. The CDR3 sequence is CASSFRTPNTGELFF. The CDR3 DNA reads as TGTGCCAGCAGCTTCCGGACGCCGAACACCGGGGAGCTGTTTTTT.

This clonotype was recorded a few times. CDR3 DNA sequence: TGTGCCAGCTCGCCGGGGATCAAAAACATTCAGTACTTC. The encoded protein is CASSPGIKNIQYF. This chain connects TRBV6-2 or TRBV6-3 to TRBJ2-4, with D perhaps TRBD2 (5 bases). Germline assignment: CDR1 MNHEY and CDR2 SVGEGT. V gave up 8 bases and J gave up 3 bases, with 11 bases separating them. The length of the CDR3 is 13 residues.

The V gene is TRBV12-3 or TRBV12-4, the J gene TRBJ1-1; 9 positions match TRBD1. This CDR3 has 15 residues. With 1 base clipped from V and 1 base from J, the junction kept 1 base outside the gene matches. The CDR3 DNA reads TGTGCCAGCAGTTTAGGGGACAGGGAGAACACTGAAGCTTTCTTT. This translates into CASSLGDRENTEAFF.

CDR3 sequence (DNA): TGTGCCAGCAGACTACACAGGGGGTGGGAGACCCAGTACTTC. Protein sequence: CASRLHRGWETQYF. The rearrangement joins TRBV6-5 to TRBJ2-5; 8 bases line up with TRBD1. This CDR3 comprises 14 residues. The germline V gene has CDR1 MNHEY and CDR2 SVGAGI. The J segment lost 5 bases and the V segment lost 6 bases, leaving 8 bases of the junction unmatched.